Listed below are T cell receptor beta chains from one sample, sequenced in a study of shared clonotypes between healthy human individuals. The assay was immunoSEQ multiplex PCR, and TCRdb's table has in-frame clones only and misses some. The table shows about 1.4 million clones, with roughly 97% occurring only once. The source material was naive CD4+ T cells sorted from blood. The receptors stem from a man younger than 45 in good health. Each CDR3 is given with its conserved first and last residue. Each record gives: D gene, clone size, J gene, CDR3 length, V gene, CDR3 DNA, CDR3 protein. A D gene is named only where the DNA matches it firmly. Rows may omit the clone size; those that give it use once, few, many or a size class.

.,.,TRBJ1-1,13,TRBV7-2,TGTGCCAGCAGTTCGGTAGGGGGGACTGAAGCTTTCTTT,CASSSVGGTEAFF
TRBD1,.,TRBJ2-7,16,TRBV9,TGTGCCAGCAGCGCCACACCCCGGGACAGGCCCTACGAGCAGTACTTC,CASSATPRDRPYEQYF
.,.,TRBJ1-2,12,TRBV7-9,TGTGCCAGCAGCTTAGTGGACTATGGCTACACCTTC,CASSLVDYGYTF
.,.,TRBJ2-3,12,TRBV5-1,TGCGCCAGCAGTCCAAGAGTAGATACGCAGTATTTT,CASSPRVDTQYF
.,once,TRBJ2-2,14,TRBV27,TGTGCCAGCAGTCTTTTACGTGACACCGGGGAGCTGTTTTTT,CASSLLRDTGELFF
TRBD2,.,TRBJ2-1,15,TRBV5-1,TGCGCCAGCAGCTTTACTAGCGGGAGATACAATGAGCAGTTCTTC,CASSFTSGRYNEQFF
TRBD2,.,TRBJ2-1,15,TRBV6-5,TGTGCCAGCAGAACTAAGCGGGAGACCTACAATGAGCAGTTCTTC,CASRTKRETYNEQFF
.,.,TRBJ2-4,15,TRBV10-2,TGCGCCAGCAAACACCCTCGACAGAGTGGTTACATTCAGTACTTC,CASKHPRQSGYIQYF
TRBD2,.,TRBJ2-7,19,TRBV5-4,TGTGCCAGCAGCTTCGGGGGGACTAGCGGTAGTAGGAAATCCTACGAGCAGTACTTC,CASSFGGTSGSRKSYEQYF
TRBD2,.,TRBJ2-1,17,TRBV5-6,TGTGCCAGCAGCTTTCGGACTAGCGGGAGCCCTTACAATGAGCAGTTCTTC,CASSFRTSGSPYNEQFF
.,.,TRBJ2-4,16,TRBV28,TGTGCCAGCAGTTTATCCGGGCAGGCTCAAAAAAACATTCAGTACTTC,CASSLSGQAQKNIQYF
TRBD1,.,TRBJ1-5,16,TRBV27,TGTGCCAGCAGTTTGAACGGAGGACAGGCGAATCAGCCCCAGCATTTT,CASSLNGGQANQPQHF
.,.,TRBJ2-3,16,TRBV15,TGTGCCACCAGCAGAGTGCGACTGGGAAGCACAGATACGCAGTATTTT,CATSRVRLGSTDTQYF
.,.,TRBJ1-1,14,TRBV28,TGTGCCAGCCCCTTGGGGGGAAAAGGCACTGAAGCTTTCTTT,CASPLGGKGTEAFF
.,once,TRBJ1-5,17,TRBV19,TGTGCCAGTAGTATAGGGTTTGAGGCCAGATACAATCAGCCCCAGCATTTT,CASSIGFEARYNQPQHF
TRBD1,.,TRBJ2-1,15,TRBV28,TGTGCCAGCAGGGGACAGGCGGGATCCTACAATGAGCAGTTCTTC,CASRGQAGSYNEQFF
.,.,TRBJ2-7,12,TRBV28,TGTGCCAGCAGTTTAGGAAGGAAGTGGCAGTACTTC,CASSLGRKWQYF
.,once,TRBJ2-6,13,TRBV25-1,TGTGCCAGCAGTGACTCTGGGGCCAACGTCCTGACTTTC,CASSDSGANVLTF